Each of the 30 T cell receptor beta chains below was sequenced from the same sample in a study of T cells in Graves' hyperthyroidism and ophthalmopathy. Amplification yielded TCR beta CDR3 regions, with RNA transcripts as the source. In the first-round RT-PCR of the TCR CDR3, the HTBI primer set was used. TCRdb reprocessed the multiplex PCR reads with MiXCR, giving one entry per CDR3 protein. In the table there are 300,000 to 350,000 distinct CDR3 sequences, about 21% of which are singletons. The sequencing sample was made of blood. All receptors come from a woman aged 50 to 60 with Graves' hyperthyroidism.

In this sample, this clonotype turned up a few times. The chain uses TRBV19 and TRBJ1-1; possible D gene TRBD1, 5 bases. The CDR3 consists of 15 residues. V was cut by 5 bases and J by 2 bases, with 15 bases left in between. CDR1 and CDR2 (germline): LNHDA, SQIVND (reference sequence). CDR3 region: CASSEYEQGNTEAFF. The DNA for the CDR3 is TGTGCCAGTAGTGAATATGAGCAGGGAAACACTGAAGCTTTCTTT.

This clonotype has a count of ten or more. CDR3 sequence (DNA): TGTGCCAGCAGCGTTCAGGTCGATAATTCACCCCTCCACTTT. It codes for CASSVQVDNSPLHF. The chain recombines TRBV9 with TRBJ1-6, with D hard to call. The CDR3 covers 14 residues. The V and J ends lost 2 bases and 5 bases respectively, with 8 bases between them. Germline V CDR1 and CDR2: SGDLS, YYNGEE.

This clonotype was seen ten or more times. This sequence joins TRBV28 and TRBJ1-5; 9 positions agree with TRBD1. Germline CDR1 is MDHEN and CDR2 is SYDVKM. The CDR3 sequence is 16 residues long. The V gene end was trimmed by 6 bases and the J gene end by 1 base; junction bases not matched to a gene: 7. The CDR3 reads CASRGQGFSSNQPQHF. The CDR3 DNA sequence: TGTGCCAGCAGGGGACAGGGTTTTTCGAGCAATCAGCCCCAGCATTTT.

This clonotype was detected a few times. CDR3 in DNA: TGTGCCAGCAATATTGCAACTAATGAAAAACTGTTTTTT. Translating gives CASNIATNEKLFF. The chain combines TRBV28 with TRBJ1-4; the D is unclear. From germline, CDR1 is MDHEN and CDR2 SYDVKM. The length of the CDR3 is 13 residues. Trimming cost V 7 bases and J 0 bases, with 6 bases left between them.

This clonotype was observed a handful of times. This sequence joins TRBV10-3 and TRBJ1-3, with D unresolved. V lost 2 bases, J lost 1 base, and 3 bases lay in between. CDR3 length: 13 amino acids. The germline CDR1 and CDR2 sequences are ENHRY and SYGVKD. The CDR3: CAISEGSGNTIYF. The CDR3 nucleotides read TGTGCCATCAGTGAGGGGTCTGGAAACACCATATATTTT.

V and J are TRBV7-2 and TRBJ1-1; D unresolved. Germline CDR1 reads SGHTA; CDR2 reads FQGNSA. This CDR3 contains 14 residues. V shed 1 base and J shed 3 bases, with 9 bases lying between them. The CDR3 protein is CASSLVGWDTEAFF. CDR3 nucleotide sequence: TGTGCCAGCAGCTTAGTAGGTTGGGACACTGAAGCTTTCTTT.

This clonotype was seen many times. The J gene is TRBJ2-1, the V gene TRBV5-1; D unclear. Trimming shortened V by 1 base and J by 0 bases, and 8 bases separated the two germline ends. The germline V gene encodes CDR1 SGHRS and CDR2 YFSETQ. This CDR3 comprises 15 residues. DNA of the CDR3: TGCGCCAGCAGCTTGAGCGTGAGCTCCTACAATGAGCAGTTCTTC. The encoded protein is CASSLSVSSYNEQFF.

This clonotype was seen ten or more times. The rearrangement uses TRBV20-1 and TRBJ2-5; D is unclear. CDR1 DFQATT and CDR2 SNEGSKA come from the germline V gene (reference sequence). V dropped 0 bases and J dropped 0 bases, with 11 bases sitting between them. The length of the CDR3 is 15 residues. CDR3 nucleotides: TGCAGTGCTAGAGATCCCCAAAGGTACCAAGAGACCCAGTACTTC. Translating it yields CSARDPQRYQETQYF.

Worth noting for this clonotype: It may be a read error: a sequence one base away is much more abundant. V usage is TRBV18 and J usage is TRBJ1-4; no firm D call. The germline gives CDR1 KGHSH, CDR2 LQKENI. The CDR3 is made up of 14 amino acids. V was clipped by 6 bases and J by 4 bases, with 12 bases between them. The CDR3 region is CASSAIGGNEKLFF. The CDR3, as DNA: TGTGCCAGCTCGGCGATAGGCGGTAATGAAAAACTGTTTTTT.

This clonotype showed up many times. The CDR3 DNA follows: TGTGCCAGCAGCTTAGCGACGGGACCTAAGGGGGGGGATACGCAGTATTTT. Translated: CASSLATGPKGGDTQYF. The chain uses TRBV7-8 and TRBJ2-3; perhaps TRBD2 as D (7 bases). The germline CDR1 and CDR2 sequences are SGHVS and FQNEAQ. V lost 0 bases and J lost 6, with 19 bases in between. CDR3 length: 17 residues.

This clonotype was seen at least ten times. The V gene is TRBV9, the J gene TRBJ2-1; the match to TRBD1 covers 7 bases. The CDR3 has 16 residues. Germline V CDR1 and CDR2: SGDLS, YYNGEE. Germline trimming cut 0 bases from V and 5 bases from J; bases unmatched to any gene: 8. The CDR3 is CASSVGGQGVNNEQFF. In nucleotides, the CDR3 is TGTGCCAGCAGCGTAGGAGGGCAGGGGGTAAACAATGAGCAGTTCTTC.

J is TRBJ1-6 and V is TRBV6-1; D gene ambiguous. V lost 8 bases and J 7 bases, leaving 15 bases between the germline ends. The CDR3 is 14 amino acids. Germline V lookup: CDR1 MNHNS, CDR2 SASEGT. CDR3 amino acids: CASRGGIDNSPLHF. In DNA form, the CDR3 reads TGTGCCAGCCGGGGAGGGATTGACAATTCACCCCTCCACTTT.

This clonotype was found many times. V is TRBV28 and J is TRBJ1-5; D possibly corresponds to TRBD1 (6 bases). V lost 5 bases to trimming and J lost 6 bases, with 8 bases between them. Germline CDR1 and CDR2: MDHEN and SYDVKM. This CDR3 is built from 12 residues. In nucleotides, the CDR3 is TGTGCCAGCAGTCTACAGGGTCAGCCCCAGCATTTT. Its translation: CASSLQGQPQHF.

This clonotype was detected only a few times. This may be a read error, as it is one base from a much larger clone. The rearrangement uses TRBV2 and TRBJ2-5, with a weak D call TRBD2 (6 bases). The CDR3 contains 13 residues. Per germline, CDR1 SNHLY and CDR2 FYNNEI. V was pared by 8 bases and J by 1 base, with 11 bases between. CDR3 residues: CASGVGSQETQYF. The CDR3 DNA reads TGTGCCAGCGGCGTCGGGAGCCAAGAGACCCAGTACTTC.

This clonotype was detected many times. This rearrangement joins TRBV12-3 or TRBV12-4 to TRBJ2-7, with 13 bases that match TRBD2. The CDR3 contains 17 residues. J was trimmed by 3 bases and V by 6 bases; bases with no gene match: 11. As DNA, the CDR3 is TGTGCCAGCAGCAAAGGGACTAGCGGGATAAGCATCTACGAGCAGTACTTC. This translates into CASSKGTSGISIYEQYF.

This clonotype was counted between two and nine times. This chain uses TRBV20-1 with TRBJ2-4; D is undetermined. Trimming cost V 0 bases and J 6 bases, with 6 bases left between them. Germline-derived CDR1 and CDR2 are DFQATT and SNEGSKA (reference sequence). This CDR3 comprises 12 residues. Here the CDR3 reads CSARDATNIQYF. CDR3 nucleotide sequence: TGCAGTGCTAGAGATGCAACAAACATTCAGTACTTC.

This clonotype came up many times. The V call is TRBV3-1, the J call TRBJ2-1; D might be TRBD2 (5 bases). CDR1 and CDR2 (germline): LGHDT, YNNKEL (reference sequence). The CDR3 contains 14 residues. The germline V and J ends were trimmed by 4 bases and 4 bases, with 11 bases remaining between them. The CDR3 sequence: CASSPTTSYNEQFF. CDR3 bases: TGTGCCAGCAGCCCTACAACTAGTTACAATGAGCAGTTCTTC.

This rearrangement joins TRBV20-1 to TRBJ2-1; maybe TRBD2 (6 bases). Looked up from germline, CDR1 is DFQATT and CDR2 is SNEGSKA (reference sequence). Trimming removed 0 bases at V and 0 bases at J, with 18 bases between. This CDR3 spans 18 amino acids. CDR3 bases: TGCAGTGCTAGAGATCTCAAGGAGGGCATCCGCTCCTACAATGAGCAGTTCTTC. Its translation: CSARDLKEGIRSYNEQFF.

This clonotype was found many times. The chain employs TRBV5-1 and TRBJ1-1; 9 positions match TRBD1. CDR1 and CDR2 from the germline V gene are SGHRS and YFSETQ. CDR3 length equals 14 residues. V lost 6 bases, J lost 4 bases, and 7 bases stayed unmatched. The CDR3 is CASTPETGGTEAFF. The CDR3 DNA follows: TGCGCCAGCACCCCCGAGACAGGGGGCACTGAAGCTTTCTTT.

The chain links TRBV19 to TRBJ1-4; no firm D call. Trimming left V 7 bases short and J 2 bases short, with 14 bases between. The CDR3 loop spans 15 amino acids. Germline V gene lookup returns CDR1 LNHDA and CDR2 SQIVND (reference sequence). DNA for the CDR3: TGTGCCAGTATCCAGAGCAGCTGGACTAATGAAAAACTGTTTTTT. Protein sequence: CASIQSSWTNEKLFF.

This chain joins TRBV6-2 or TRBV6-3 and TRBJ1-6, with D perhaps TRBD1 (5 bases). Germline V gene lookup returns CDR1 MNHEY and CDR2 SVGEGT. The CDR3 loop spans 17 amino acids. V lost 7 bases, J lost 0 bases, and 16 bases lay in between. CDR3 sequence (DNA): TGTGCCAGCACCCCCCGGGGCACCCGCTCCTATAATTCACCCCTCCACTTT. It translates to CASTPRGTRSYNSPLHF.

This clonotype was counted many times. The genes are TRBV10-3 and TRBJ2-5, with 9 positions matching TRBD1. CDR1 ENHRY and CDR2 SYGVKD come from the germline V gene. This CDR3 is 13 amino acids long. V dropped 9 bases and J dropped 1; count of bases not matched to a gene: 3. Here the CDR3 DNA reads TGTGCCATACAGGGGGCCTCCCAAGAGACCCAGTACTTC. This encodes CAIQGASQETQYF.

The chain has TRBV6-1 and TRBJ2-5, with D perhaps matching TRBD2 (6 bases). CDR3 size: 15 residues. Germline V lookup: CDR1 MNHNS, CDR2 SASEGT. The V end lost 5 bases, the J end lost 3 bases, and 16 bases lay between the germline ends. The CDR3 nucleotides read TGTGCCAGCAGTTTTGTGGGGGGAGCCAAAGAGACCCAGTACTTC. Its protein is CASSFVGGAKETQYF.

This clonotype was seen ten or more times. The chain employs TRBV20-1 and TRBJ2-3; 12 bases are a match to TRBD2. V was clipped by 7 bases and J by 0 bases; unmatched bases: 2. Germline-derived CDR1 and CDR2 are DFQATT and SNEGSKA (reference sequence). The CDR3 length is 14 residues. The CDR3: CSGGTSGSTDTQYF. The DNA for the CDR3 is TGCAGTGGGGGGACTAGCGGGAGCACAGATACGCAGTATTTT.

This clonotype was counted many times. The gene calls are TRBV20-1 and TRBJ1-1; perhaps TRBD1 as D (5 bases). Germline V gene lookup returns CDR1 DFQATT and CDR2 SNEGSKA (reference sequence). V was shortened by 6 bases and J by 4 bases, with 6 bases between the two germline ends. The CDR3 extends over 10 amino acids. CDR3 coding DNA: TGCAGTGCCGGGGGCACTGAAGCTTTCTTT. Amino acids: CSAGGTEAFF.

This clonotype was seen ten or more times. CDR3 in amino acids: CASKRDSYNEQFF. CDR3 DNA: TGTGCCAGCAAAAGGGACAGTTACAATGAGCAGTTCTTC. This chain uses TRBV11-3 with TRBJ2-1, with 7 bases matching TRBD1. V lost 7 bases to trimming and J lost 4 bases; unmatched junction nucleotides: 4. This CDR3 is 13 amino acids long. Germline CDR1 SGHNT, CDR2 YENEEA.

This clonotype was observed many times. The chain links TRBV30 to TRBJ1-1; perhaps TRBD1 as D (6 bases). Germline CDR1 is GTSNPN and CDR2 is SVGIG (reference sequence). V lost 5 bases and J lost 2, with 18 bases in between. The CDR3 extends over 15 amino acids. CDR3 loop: CAWYRGVDSNTEAFF. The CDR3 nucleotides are TGTGCCTGGTACCGCGGGGTGGACAGTAACACTGAAGCTTTCTTT.

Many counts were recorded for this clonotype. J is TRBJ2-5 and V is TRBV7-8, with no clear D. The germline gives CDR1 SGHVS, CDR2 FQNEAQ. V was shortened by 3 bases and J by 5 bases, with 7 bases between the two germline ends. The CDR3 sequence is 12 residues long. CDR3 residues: CASSFKVETQYF. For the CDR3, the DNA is TGTGCCAGCAGCTTCAAGGTCGAGACCCAGTACTTC. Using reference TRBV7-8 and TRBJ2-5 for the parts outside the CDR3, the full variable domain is GAGVSQSPRYKVAKRGQDVALRCDPISGHVSLFWYQQALGQGPEFLTYFQNEAQLDKSGLPSDRFFAERPEGSVSTLKIQRTQQEDSAVYLCASSFKVETQYFGPGTRLLVL.

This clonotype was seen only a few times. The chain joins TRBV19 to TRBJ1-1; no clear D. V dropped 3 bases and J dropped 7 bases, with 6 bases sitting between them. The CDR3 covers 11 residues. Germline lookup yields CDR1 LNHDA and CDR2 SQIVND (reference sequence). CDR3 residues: CASSISREAFF. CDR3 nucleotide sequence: TGTGCCAGTAGTATTTCCCGTGAAGCTTTCTTT. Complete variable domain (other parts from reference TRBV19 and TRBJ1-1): DGGITQSPKYLFRKEGQNVTLSCEQNLNHDAMYWYRQDPGQGLRLIYYSQIVNDFQKGDIAEGYSVSREKKESFPLTVTSAQKNPTAFYLCASSISREAFFGQGTRLTVV.

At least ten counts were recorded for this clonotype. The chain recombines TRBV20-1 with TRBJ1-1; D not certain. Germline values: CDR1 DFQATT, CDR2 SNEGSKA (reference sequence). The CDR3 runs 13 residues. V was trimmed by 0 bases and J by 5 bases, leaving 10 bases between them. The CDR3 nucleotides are TGCAGTGCTAGAGAAAGCCCGGGGACTGAAGCTTTCTTT. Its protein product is CSARESPGTEAFF.